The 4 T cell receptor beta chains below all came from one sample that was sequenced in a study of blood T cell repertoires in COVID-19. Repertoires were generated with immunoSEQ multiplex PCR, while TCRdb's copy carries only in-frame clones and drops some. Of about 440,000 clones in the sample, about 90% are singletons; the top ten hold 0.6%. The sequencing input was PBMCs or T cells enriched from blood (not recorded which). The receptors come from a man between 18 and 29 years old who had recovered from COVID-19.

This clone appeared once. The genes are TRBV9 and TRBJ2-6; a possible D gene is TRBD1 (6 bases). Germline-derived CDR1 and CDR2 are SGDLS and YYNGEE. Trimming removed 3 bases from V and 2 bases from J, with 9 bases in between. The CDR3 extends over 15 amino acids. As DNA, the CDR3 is TGTGCCAGCAGCGCAGGGGTAACTGGGGCCAACGTCCTGACTTTC. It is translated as CASSAGVTGANVLTF.

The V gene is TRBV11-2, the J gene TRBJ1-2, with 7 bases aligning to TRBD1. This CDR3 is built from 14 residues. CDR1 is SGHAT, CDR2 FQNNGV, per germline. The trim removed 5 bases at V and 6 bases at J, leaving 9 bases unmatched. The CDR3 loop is CASSSRQGFDGYTF. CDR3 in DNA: TGTGCCAGCAGCAGTCGACAGGGCTTTGATGGCTACACCTTC. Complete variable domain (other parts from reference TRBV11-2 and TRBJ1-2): EAGVAQSPRYKIIEKRQSVAFWCNPISGHATLYWYQQILGQGPKLLIQFQNNGVVDDSQLPKDRFSAERLKGVDSTLKIQPAKLEDSAVYLCASSSRQGFDGYTFGSGTRLTVV.

DNA of the CDR3: TGTGCCAGCAGTGTGGCGGCGGGAGCCGGTGAGCAGTTCTTC. It translates to CASSVAAGAGEQFF. The V gene is TRBV25-1, the J gene TRBJ2-1; 7 bases fit TRBD2. The CDR3 totals 14 residues. The germline V gene has CDR1 MGHDK and CDR2 SYGVNS. V was pared by 4 bases and J by 9 bases, with 9 bases of the junction left unmatched.

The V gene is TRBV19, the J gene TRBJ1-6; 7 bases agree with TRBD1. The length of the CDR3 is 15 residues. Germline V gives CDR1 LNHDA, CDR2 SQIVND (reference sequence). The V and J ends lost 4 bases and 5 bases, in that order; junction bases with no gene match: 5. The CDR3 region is CASSTQGQDNSPLHF. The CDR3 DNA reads TGTGCCAGTAGTACACAGGGGCAGGATAATTCACCCCTCCACTTT.